The clone carrying this T cell receptor (beta chain) was seen a handful of times. Its antigen is unknown. Time point here: week 35, safety follow-up. A single vaccine dose contained 300 ug of mutant IDH1 20-mer peptide, and topical imiquimod was used with it. The vaccination schedule gave patients eight doses in weeks 1, 3, 5, 7, 11, 15, 19 and 23. The V segment lost 1 base and the J segment 5 bases; nucleotides outside the gene matches: 6. This CDR3 is 15 amino acids long. Germline CDR1 is LNHDA and CDR2 is SQIVND (reference sequence). The data originate from a study of a mutant IDH1 vaccine in newly diagnosed glioma. TCRdb's table, derived via immunoSEQ multiplex PCR, lists solely in-frame clones and lacks some. Seen here are about 40,000 clones, around 83% observed once, and the top ten hold just over 5%.

This clonotype was sampled from a woman in her forties or fifties with glioma. Sequencing used PBMCs, obtained from a glioma patient whose treatment included an IDH1 peptide vaccine. The genes are TRBV19 and TRBJ1-2; 8 nucleotides line up with TRBD1. This chain's CDR3 is CASSIGQGARYGYTF. The CDR3 DNA reads TGTGCCAGTAGTATAGGCCAGGGGGCAAGGTATGGCTACACCTTC.